This T cell receptor (beta chain) was sequenced in a study of blood T cell repertoires in COVID-19. Study information: Italy, Spain and the United States were the sources of the convalescent and acute COVID-19 samples. T cells, B-cell-depleted T cells, or PBMCs provided the cDNA or gDNA that served as material.

The CDR3 spans 15 residues. Germline V gene data show CDR1 as MNHEY and CDR2 as SVGAGI. J was trimmed by 0 bases and V by 5 bases; bases with no gene match: 6. Original data processing: Reference gene primer amplification in the assay estimated nucleated cell counts. Sequenced by immunoSEQ multiplex PCR; TCRdb stores in-frame clones only, minus some. Clonal size and the V and J genes are those of that table, whereas D and trimming came from the DNA. The sample holds some 360,000 clones, around 90% seen once. Seattle participants joined during active infection and were tracked over time. The chain recombines TRBV6-5 with TRBJ1-1, with 7 positions matching TRBD1. The receptor comes from a woman in her fifties or sixties with COVID-19, enrolled during active disease. Sample: peripheral blood. CDR3 coding DNA: TGTGCCAGCAGTCCCCAGGGGGTCATGAACACTGAAGCTTTCTTT. This encodes CASSPQGVMNTEAFF.